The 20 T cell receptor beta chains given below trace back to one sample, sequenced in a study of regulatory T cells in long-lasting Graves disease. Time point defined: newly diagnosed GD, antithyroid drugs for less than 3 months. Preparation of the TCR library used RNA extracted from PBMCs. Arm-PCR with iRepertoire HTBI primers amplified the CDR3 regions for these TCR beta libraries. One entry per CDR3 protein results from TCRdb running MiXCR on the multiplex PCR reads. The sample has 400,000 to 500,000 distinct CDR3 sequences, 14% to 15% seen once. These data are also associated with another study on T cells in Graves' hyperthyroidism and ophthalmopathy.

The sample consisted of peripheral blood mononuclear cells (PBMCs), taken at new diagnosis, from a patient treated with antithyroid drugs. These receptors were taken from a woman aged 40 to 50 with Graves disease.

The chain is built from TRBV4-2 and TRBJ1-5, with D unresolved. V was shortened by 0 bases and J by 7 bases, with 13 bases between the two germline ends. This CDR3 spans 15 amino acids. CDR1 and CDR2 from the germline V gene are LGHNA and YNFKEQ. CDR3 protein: CASSQDRAGKQPQHF. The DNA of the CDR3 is TGTGCCAGCAGCCAAGATAGGGCAGGAAAACAGCCCCAGCATTTT.

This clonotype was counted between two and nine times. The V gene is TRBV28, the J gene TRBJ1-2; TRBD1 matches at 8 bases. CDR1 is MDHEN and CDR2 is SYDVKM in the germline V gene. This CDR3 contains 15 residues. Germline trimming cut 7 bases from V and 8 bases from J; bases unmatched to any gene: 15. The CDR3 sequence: CASTRRQGQSGGYTF. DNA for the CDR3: TGTGCCAGCACCAGACGACAGGGGCAGTCAGGGGGCTACACCTTC.

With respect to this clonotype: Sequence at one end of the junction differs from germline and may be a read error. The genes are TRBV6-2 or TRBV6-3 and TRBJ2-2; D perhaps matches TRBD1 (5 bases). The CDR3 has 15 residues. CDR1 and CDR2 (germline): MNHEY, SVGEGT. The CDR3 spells CASSRDRKNAGELFF. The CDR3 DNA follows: TGTGCCAGCAGTCGCGACAGAAAGAACGCCGGGGAGCTGTTTTTT.

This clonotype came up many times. The CDR3 is CASSSWRTIEGAATGELFF. CDR3 DNA sequence: TGTGCCAGCAGCTCCTGGCGTACTATCGAGGGCGCGGCAACCGGGGAGCTGTTTTTT. This sequence joins TRBV11-3 and TRBJ2-2, with a tentative D call TRBD2 (5 bases). The germline gives CDR1 SGHNT, CDR2 YENEEA. The CDR3 contains 19 residues. Trimming pared 4 bases from V and 5 bases from J, leaving 26 bases between.

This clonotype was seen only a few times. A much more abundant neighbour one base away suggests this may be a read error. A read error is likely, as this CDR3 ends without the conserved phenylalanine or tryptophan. The CDR3 DNA reads TGTGCCAGCAGTAATCCCGGGGCGAACACTGAAGCTTTCTCT. Protein product: CASSNPGANTEAFS. V gene TRBV28 combines with J gene TRBJ1-1; D may be TRBD1 (5 bases). Germline loops: CDR1 MDHEN, CDR2 SYDVKM. The ends were cut back, 5 bases at V and 1 base at J, with 11 bases in the middle. CDR3 length: 14 residues.

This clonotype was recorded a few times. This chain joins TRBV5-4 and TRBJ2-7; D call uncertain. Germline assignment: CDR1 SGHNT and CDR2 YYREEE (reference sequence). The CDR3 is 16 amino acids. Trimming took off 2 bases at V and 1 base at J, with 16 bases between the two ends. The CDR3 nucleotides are TGTGCCAGCAGCTTATCCAACAGTGGGTTGTCCTACGAGCAGTACTTC. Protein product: CASSLSNSGLSYEQYF.

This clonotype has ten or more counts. Written as DNA, the CDR3 is TGTGCGACCAGGGATTTCAGCACAGATACGCAGTATTTT. The encoded protein is CATRDFSTDTQYF. The chain has TRBV28 and TRBJ2-3, with a tentative D call TRBD1 (5 bases). The germline V gene encodes CDR1 MDHEN and CDR2 SYDVKM. The CDR3 sequence is 13 residues long. Full variable domain (remainder filled in from reference TRBV28 and TRBJ2-3): DVKVTQSSRYLVKRTGEKVFLECVQDMDHENMFWYRQDPGLGLRLIYFSYDVKMKEKGDIPEGYSVSREKKERFSLILESASTNQTSMYLCATRDFSTDTQYFGPGTRLTVL.

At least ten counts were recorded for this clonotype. The CDR3 here is CASSYWAGDYNEQFF. In nucleotides, the CDR3 is TGTGCCAGCAGTTACTGGGCAGGGGACTACAATGAGCAGTTCTTC. The chain carries TRBV6-2 or TRBV6-3 and TRBJ2-1, with a weak D call TRBD1 (6 bases). Trimming stripped 1 base from V and 3 bases from J, with 10 bases between. Germline V gene data show CDR1 as MNHEY and CDR2 as SVGEGT. This CDR3 comprises 15 residues.

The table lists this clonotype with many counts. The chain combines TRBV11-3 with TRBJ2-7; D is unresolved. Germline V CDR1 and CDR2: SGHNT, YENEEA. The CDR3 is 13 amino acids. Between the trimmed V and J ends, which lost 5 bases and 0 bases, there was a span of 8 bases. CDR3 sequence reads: CASSPAHSYEQYF. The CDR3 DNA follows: TGTGCCAGCAGCCCGGCTCACTCCTACGAGCAGTACTTC. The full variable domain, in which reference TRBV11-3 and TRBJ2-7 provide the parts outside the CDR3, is EAGVVQSPRYKIIEKKQPVAFWCNPISGHNTLYWYLQNLGQGPELLIRYENEEAVDDSQLPKDRFSAERLKGVDSTLKIQPAELGDSAVYLCASSPAHSYEQYFGPGTRLTVT.

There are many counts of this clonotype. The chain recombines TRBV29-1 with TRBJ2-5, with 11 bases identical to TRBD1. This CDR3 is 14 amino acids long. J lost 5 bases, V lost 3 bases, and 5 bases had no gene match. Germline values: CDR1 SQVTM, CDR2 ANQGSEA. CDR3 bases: TGCAGCGTTGATGGGGGACAGGGGGGTGAGACCCAGTACTTC. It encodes CSVDGGQGGETQYF.

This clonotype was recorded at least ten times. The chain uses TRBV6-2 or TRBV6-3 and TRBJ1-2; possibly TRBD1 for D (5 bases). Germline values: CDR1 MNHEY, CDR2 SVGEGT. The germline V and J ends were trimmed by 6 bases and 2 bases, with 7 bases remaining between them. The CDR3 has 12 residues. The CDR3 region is CASRRGNYGYTF. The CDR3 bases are TGTGCCAGCAGGAGGGGAAACTATGGCTACACCTTC.

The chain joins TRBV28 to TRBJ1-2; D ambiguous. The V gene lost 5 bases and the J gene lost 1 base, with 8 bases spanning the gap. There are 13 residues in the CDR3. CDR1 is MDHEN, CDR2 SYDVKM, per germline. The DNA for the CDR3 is TGTGCCAGCAGTATCACAGATAACTATGGCTACACCTTC. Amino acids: CASSITDNYGYTF.

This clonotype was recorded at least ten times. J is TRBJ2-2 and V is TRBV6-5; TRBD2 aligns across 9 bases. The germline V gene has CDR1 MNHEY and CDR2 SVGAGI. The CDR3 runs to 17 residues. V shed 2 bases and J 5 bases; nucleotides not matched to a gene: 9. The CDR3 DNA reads TGTGCCAGCAGTTACGAGCCAGCGGGAGGTGATACCGGGGAGCTGTTTTTT. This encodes CASSYEPAGGDTGELFF.

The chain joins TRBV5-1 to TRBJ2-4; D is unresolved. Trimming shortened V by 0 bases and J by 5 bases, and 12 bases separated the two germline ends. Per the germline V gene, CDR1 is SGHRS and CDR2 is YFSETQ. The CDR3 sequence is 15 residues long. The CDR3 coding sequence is TGCGCCAGCAGCTTGGAAAGACCGGGCGAAAACATTCAGTACTTC. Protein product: CASSLERPGENIQYF.

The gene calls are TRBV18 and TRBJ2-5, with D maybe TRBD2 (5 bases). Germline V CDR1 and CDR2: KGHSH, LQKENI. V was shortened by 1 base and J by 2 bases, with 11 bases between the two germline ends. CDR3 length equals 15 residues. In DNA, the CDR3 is TGTGCCAGCTCACCACTAACAGACTATCAAGAGACCCAGTACTTC. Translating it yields CASSPLTDYQETQYF.

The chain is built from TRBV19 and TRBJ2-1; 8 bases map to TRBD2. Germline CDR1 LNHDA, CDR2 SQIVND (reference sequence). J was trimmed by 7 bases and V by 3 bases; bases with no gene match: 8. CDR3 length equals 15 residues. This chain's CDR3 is CASSIAAGVKNEQFF. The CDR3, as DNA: TGTGCCAGTAGTATCGCAGCGGGAGTGAAGAATGAGCAGTTCTTC.

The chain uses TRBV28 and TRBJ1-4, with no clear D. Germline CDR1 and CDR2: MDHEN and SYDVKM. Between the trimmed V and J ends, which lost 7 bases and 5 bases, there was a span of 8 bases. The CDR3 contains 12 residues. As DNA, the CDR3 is TGTGCCAGCATCTCAGACAATGAAAAACTGTTTTTT. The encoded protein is CASISDNEKLFF.

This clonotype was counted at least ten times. DNA of the CDR3: TGTGCCAGCAGTGATGGGGGCGGGGACATTCAGTACTTC. Protein sequence: CASSDGGGDIQYF. The chain links TRBV2 to TRBJ2-4, with D perhaps assigned TRBD1 or TRBD2 (6 bases each). Germline V gene sequence: CDR1 SNHLY, CDR2 FYNNEI. V lost 3 bases to trimming and J lost 8 bases, with 11 bases between them. This CDR3 has 13 amino acids. Full variable domain (outside the CDR3, taken from reference TRBV2 and TRBJ2-4): EPEVTQTPSHQVTQMGQEVILRCVPISNHLYFYWYRQILGQKVEFLVSFYNNEISEKSEIFDDQFSVERPDGSNFTLKIRSTKLEDSAMYFCASSDGGGDIQYFGAGTRLSVL.

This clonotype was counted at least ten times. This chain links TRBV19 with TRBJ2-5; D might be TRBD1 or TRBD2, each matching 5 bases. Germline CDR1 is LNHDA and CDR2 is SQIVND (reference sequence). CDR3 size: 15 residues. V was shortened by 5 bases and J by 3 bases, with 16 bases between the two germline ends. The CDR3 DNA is TGTGCCAGTAGTCCTCTTGGGACGGCGAAAGAGACCCAGTACTTC. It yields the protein CASSPLGTAKETQYF.

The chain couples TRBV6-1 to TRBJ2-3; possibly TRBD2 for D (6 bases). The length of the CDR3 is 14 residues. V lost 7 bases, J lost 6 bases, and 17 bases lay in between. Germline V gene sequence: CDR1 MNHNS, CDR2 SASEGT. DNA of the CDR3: TGTGCCAGCACCGCACCCTCGACTAGGGATACGCAGTATTTT. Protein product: CASTAPSTRDTQYF.